A selection of T cell receptor beta chains follows, all from one sample in a study of preoperative IRX-2 immunotherapy in early breast cancer. Sequencing was performed with immunoSEQ multiplex PCR; in TCRdb, only in-frame clones are kept and a portion is missing. The table includes a few thousand clones, approximately 80% detected once. The source material was tumor tissue, sampled after IRX-2 immunotherapy. These receptors were collected from a human donor with breast cancer. The CDR3 runs from the conserved cysteine through the conserved F or W. Each record gives: D gene, V gene, clone size, J gene, CDR3 DNA, CDR3 protein. D genes are given only for firm matches. For some rows the clone size is stated as once, few or many, or as a class when expanded; others skip it.

>-|TRBV11-3|-|TRBJ1-2
TGTGCCAGCAGCTTAGGAGGGGTGGACTATGGCTACACCTTC
CASSLGGVDYGYTF
>-|TRBV5-1|-|TRBJ1-6
TGCGCCAGCAGCTTGGATCCGACCTCAAGCTCCTATAATTCACCCCTCCACTTT
CASSLDPTSSSYNSPLHF
>-|TRBV18|-|TRBJ1-5
TGTGCCAGCTCCCCCTACAGAGAGAGTTATAGCAATCAGCCCCAGCATTTT
CASSPYRESYSNQPQHF
>-|TRBV11-3|-|TRBJ1-2
TGTGCCAGCAGCTTATCAACAGATTTTTATGGCTACACCTTC
CASSLSTDFYGYTF
>-|TRBV19|-|TRBJ2-4
TGTGCCAGTAGCCCGGACAGACCTTCAGCCAAAAACATTCAGTACTTC
CASSPDRPSAKNIQYF
>-|TRBV11-3|once|TRBJ1-2
TGTGCCAGCAGCGCGACAGGCGTCAGGAGTGGCTACACCTTC
CASSATGVRSGYTF
>TRBD1|TRBV12-5|-|TRBJ1-2
TGTGCCAGCACCCCCGCCGGGGGACAGGGTAATTACGGCTACACCTTC
CASTPAGGQGNYGYTF
>-|TRBV6-8|-|TRBJ1-2
TGTGCCAGCAGTTCAGGACGGGATCGGGGCTACACCTTC
CASSSGRDRGYTF
>TRBD1|TRBV18|-|TRBJ2-3
TGTGCCAGCTCATCGACAGGGGGCACAGATACGCAGTATTTT
CASSSTGGTDTQYF
>-|TRBV28|few|TRBJ2-5
TGTGCCAGCAGTTCCCGGGACTTCGGTCGTGGGACCCAGTACTTC
CASSSRDFGRGTQYF
>-|TRBV10-3|-|TRBJ2-1
TGTGCCAGCTGGCAGGGGTACAATGAGCAGTTCTTC
CASWQGYNEQFF
>-|TRBV29-1|-|TRBJ2-3
TGCAGCGTTTTGCCGTCCGCTAGCACAGATACGCAGTATTTT
CSVLPSASTDTQYF
>-|TRBV19|-|TRBJ2-5
TGTGCCCGGGGGGGACAGGGAACCGAGACCCAGTACTTC
CARGGQGTETQYF
>-|TRBV6-8|-|TRBJ1-2
TGTGCCAGCACCGAGCAGGGGCAGGCTAACTATGGCTACACCTTC
CASTEQGQANYGYTF
>-|TRBV6-8|-|TRBJ2-5
TGTGCCATCAGTCCAGGGATTGGGGTAAAGACCCAGTACTTC
CAISPGIGVKTQYF
>-|TRBV28|-|TRBJ2-3
TGTGCCAGCAGTTTGAGGAGCACCCTCACAGATACGCAGTATTTT
CASSLRSTLTDTQYF
>TRBD1|TRBV6-8|-|TRBJ1-1
TGTGCCAGCAACCCCGACAGGGGGGATTCTCAAGCTTTCTTT
CASNPDRGDSQAFF
>-|TRBV6-8|-|TRBJ2-5
TGTGCCACGGCCGGGGACTTCGAGACCCAGTACTTC
CATAGDFETQYF
>-|TRBV19|-|TRBJ2-2
TGTGCCAGTAGTATCTTTGGGGTCTCGAACACCGGGGAGCTGTTTTTT
CASSIFGVSNTGELFF
>-|TRBV18|-|TRBJ1-3
TGTGCCAGCTCACCCACCACAGCTAACTCTGGAAACACCATATATTTT
CASSPTTANSGNTIYF
>-|TRBV19|-|TRBJ2-5
TGTGCCAGTTCGGGGAGACACGGTCAAGAGACCCAGTACTTC
CASSGRHGQETQYF
>-|TRBV6-7|-|TRBJ1-3
TGTGCCAGCAGTGAAGGTCTTGGAAACACCATATATTTT
CASSEGLGNTIYF
>-|TRBV7-6|-|TRBJ2-2
TGTGCCAGCAGATCCTGGGCAGGGGAGCACACCGGGGAGCTGTTTTTT
CASRSWAGEHTGELFF
>-|TRBV19|few|TRBJ1-1
TGTGCCAGTAGTCGGGGGACCGCGAATTCTTTCTTT
CASSRGTANSFF
>-|TRBV9|-|TRBJ1-2
TGTGCCAGCTGCCAGACCCCGGGTACCGGCTACACCTTC
CASCQTPGTGYTF
>-|TRBV11-3|-|TRBJ1-1
TGTGCCAGCAGCTTGGTGGGAGGGTCCGACACTGAAGCTTTCTTT
CASSLVGGSDTEAFF
>-|TRBV6-8|few|TRBJ1-1
TGTGCCAGCAAGGGCGACAGCCTGAACACTGAAGCTTTCTTT
CASKGDSLNTEAFF
>-|TRBV6-8|-|TRBJ1-6
TGTGCCAGCAGGACTTCATTAGCGAGCTCCTATAATTCACCCCTCCACTTT
CASRTSLASSYNSPLHF
>-|TRBV19|-|TRBJ1-2
TGTGCCAGTAGTGTCAAACAGGGAGTCCATGGCTACACCTTC
CASSVKQGVHGYTF
>TRBD2|TRBV10-2|-|TRBJ2-5
TGCGCCAGCAGTGGGACCCGCGGGGGGGCTACTAGAGAGACCCAGTACTTC
CASSGTRGGATRETQYF
>-|TRBV29-1|-|TRBJ2-2
TGCAGCGTTGACCCGACGGGTACCGGGGAGCTGTTTTTT
CSVDPTGTGELFF
>-|TRBV6-8|-|TRBJ2-1
TGTGCCACCAGGTCCCCAGCTACCTACAATGAGCAGTTCTTC
CATRSPATYNEQFF
>-|TRBV6-8|-|TRBJ2-7
TGTGCCAGTCCACCTCAGGCTGGGATTTACGAGCAGTACTTC
CASPPQAGIYEQYF
>-|TRBV6-1|-|TRBJ2-5
TGTGCCAGCAGTGAAGCGCCAGGGGGGGGCGCGGAGACCCAGTACTTC
CASSEAPGGGAETQYF
>TRBD1|TRBV6-8|-|TRBJ1-1
TGTGCCAGCAGGGGACAGGGGGACACTGAAGCTTTCTTT
CASRGQGDTEAFF
>-|TRBV6-8|-|TRBJ1-2
TGTGCCAGCAGTTACGCCTCCCGGACAGCCGGAGTTTCGGCCCCCTATGGCTACACCTTC
CASSYASRTAGVSAPYGYTF
>-|TRBV28|-|TRBJ1-5
TGTGCCAGCAGCTCCCCCGGGGGGGCGGGTCAGCCCCAGCATTTT
CASSSPGGAGQPQHF
>TRBD2|TRBV6-8|once|TRBJ2-3
TGTGCCAGCACTTTACTAGCGGGGGGCACAGATACGCAGTATTTT
CASTLLAGGTDTQYF
>-|TRBV19|-|TRBJ2-7
TGTGCCAGTAGTATCGGGACGGGGTACGAGCAGTACTTC
CASSIGTGYEQYF
>-|TRBV14|-|TRBJ2-3
TGTGCCAGCAGCCCTCGGACCAGCACAGATACGCAGTATTTT
CASSPRTSTDTQYF
>-|TRBV28|-|TRBJ1-4
TGTGCCAGCAGTTTAGGGTTTGAAAAACTGTTTTTT
CASSLGFEKLFF
>-|TRBV6-8|-|TRBJ1-5
TGTGCCAGCAGTAAGGACGGTAGCAATCAGCCCCAGCATTTT
CASSKDGSNQPQHF
>-|TRBV5-1|-|TRBJ1-1
TGCGCCAGCAGCGAGCTCGGGGGGGACACTGAAGCTTTCTTT
CASSELGGDTEAFF
>TRBD2|TRBV19|-|TRBJ2-4
TGTGCCAGTAGTTCGACTAGCGGGGGATTAATTCAGTACTTC
CASSSTSGGLIQYF
>-|TRBV6-1|-|TRBJ1-2
TGTGCCAGCAGTGAAGGGAATACACGCTCGGAGGGTACCTTC
CASSEGNTRSEGTF
>TRBD2|TRBV29-1|large|TRBJ2-4
TGCAGCGTCGGAGTGGGGGGTAGAATAGCGGGAGTAGCCAAAAACATTCAGTACTTC
CSVGVGGRIAGVAKNIQYF
>-|TRBV15|-|TRBJ1-5
TGTGCCACCAGTACAGCTACCATCCTTTGGCCCCAGCATTTT
CATSTATILWPQHF
>-|TRBV14|few|TRBJ2-5
TGTGCCAGCAGCCAAGATTTTGTCCGCCAAGAGACCCAGTACTTC
CASSQDFVRQETQYF
>TRBD1|TRBV18|-|TRBJ1-2
TGTGCCAGCTCATCCGTGGACAGGTCTTATGGCTACACCTTC
CASSSVDRSYGYTF
>TRBD1|TRBV28|-|TRBJ1-1
TGTGCCAGCAGTCCGAAGCCAGGGGGCTCCCCTGAAGCTTTCTTT
CASSPKPGGSPEAFF
>-|TRBV19|-|TRBJ2-6
TGTGCCAGTAGTATGGGAGCCTCTGGGGCCAACGTCCTGACTTTC
CASSMGASGANVLTF
>TRBD1|TRBV19|-|TRBJ1-5
TGTGCCAGTAGTAAGGGGGCGCGAGGCAATCAGCCCCAGCATTTT
CASSKGARGNQPQHF
>-|TRBV6-8|-|TRBJ1-2
TGTGCCAGCAGCCCCGTATCTTGGGGGAACTATGGCTACACCTTC
CASSPVSWGNYGYTF